Listed here are 4 T cell receptor beta chains from one sample, sequenced in a study of blood T cell repertoires in COVID-19. The table came from immunoSEQ multiplex PCR; TCRdb's copy has only in-frame clones and leaves some out. The sample gives some 490,000 clones, approximately 83% of which show up once; approximately 3.4% is in the top ten. The specimen was peripheral blood. The receptors were sampled from a human donor in a cohort sampled during active COVID-19.

As concerns this clone: One end of the junction fails to match germline, which may point to a read error. This sequence joins TRBV9 and TRBJ2-3; TRBD2 matches 10 bases. This CDR3 region has 16 residues. CDR1 SGDLS and CDR2 YYNGEE come from the germline V gene. The CDR3 is CASSDRTSGSTDTQYF. CDR3 DNA: TGTGCCAGCAGCGACCGGACTAGCGGAAGCACAGATACGCAGTACTTT. Full variable domain (missing parts from reference TRBV9 and TRBJ2-3): DSGVTQTPKHLITATGQRVTLRCSPRSGDLSVYWYQQSLDQGLQFLIQYYNGEERAKGNILERFSAQQFPDLHSELNLSSLELGDSALYFCASSDRTSGSTDTQYFGPGTRLTVL.

The genes are TRBV19 and TRBJ2-1; no reliable D call. CDR1 is LNHDA and CDR2 is SQIVND in the germline V gene (reference sequence). The CDR3 contains 13 residues. Between the trimmed V and J ends, which lost 5 bases and 2 bases, there was a span of 7 bases. CDR3 sequence: CASSYSTYNEQFF. The CDR3 bases are TGTGCCAGTAGTTACTCTACCTACAATGAGCAGTTCTTC.

The chain carries TRBV30 and TRBJ2-2, with 7 bases aligning to TRBD1. CDR3 length equals 14 residues. J lost 0 bases, V lost 5 bases, and 3 bases had no gene match. The germline CDR1 and CDR2 sequences are GTSNPN and SVGIG (reference sequence). CDR3 DNA: TGTGCCTGGGGGGGACAGTCGAACACCGGGGAGCTGTTTTTT. It translates to CAWGGQSNTGELFF.

The J gene is TRBJ2-3, the V gene TRBV30; tentatively, D is TRBD2 (7 bases). V gave up 4 bases and J gave up 6 bases, with 23 bases separating them. This CDR3 is 16 amino acids long. Germline-derived CDR1 and CDR2 are GTSNPN and SVGIG (reference sequence). The CDR3 nucleotides are TGTGCCTGGAAGGGGGGGGACCCCCGATTGGGGGATACGCAGTATTTT. Its translation: CAWKGGDPRLGDTQYF.